This T cell receptor (beta chain) was sequenced for a study of blood T cell repertoires in COVID-19. At the level of the study: Italy, Spain and the United States were the sources of the convalescent and acute COVID-19 samples. T cells, B-cell-depleted T cells, or PBMCs supplied cDNA or gDNA.

Original handling: Quantification of nucleated cells was approximated via reference gene primer amplification. TCRdb's copy holds only in-frame clones and misses some; the assay was immunoSEQ multiplex PCR. The V and J calls and clone size come from that table; D and trimming were worked out from the DNA. The sample lists under 95,000 clones, roughly 86% occurring once. The CDR3 covers 17 residues. From germline, CDR1 is SEHNR and CDR2 FQNEAQ (reference sequence). The V and J ends lost 1 base and 6 bases, in that order; junction bases with no gene match: 12. The chain links TRBV7-9 to TRBJ2-3; 8 bases align to TRBD2. Source material: peripheral blood. The receptor comes from a woman aged 45-60 years with acute or convalescent COVID-19. The CDR3, as DNA: TGTGCCAGCAGCTTAGGGCGCGGCGGGGGGTCCCCCGATACGCAGTATTTT. This sequence encodes CASSLGRGGGSPDTQYF. Complete variable domain (other parts from reference TRBV7-9 and TRBJ2-3): DTGVSQNPRHKITKRGQNVTFRCDPISEHNRLYWYRQTLGQGPEFLTYFQNEAQLEKSRLLSDRFSAERPKGSFSTLEIQRTEQGDSAMYLCASSLGRGGGSPDTQYFGPGTRLTVL.